This T cell receptor beta chain was profiled in a study of blood T cells in healthy people across ages. Per germline, CDR1 SEHNR and CDR2 FQNEAQ (reference sequence). The CDR3 runs to 18 residues. V gave up 2 bases and J gave up 0 bases, with 19 bases separating them. A J-beta primer mix and a sample-barcoded 5' primer were used in a second PCR of roughly 6 to 11 cycles. Via MiXCR, TCRdb re-called the 5' RACE reads, giving one row per CDR3 protein. The sample holds around 1,100,000 distinct CDR3 sequences, around two fifths seen once. This clonotype has just a few counts. This sequence originates from a man between 18 and 29 years old in good health. Sequenced input: blood. The V call is TRBV7-9, the J call TRBJ1-1, with unresolved D. The CDR3, as DNA: TGTGCCAGCAGCTTACTCATCCAAATAGGGTCCATGAACACTGAAGCTTTCTTT. Encoded protein: CASSLLIQIGSMNTEAFF. Filled out from reference TRBV7-9 and TRBJ1-1, the complete variable domain reads DTGVSQNPRHKITKRGQNVTFRCDPISEHNRLYWYRQTLGQGPEFLTYFQNEAQLEKSRLLSDRFSAERPKGSFSTLEIQRTEQGDSAMYLCASSLLIQIGSMNTEAFFGQGTRLTVV.